This T cell receptor beta chain was retrieved from a study of CD8 T cells in Susac syndrome. After extraction with the RNeasy kit, roughly 0.5 to 1 ug of the RNA was reverse transcribed using random hexamers. It was immunoSEQ multiplex PCR that amplified TCR beta CDR3 across 54 Vbeta and 13 Jbeta. TCRdb re-called the immunoSEQ multiplex PCR reads with MiXCR, one entry per CDR3 protein. The top ten hold roughly 0.16% of the sample, which has 150,000 or so distinct CDR3 sequences, less than 97% seen once. The CDR3 has 17 amino acids. Looked up from germline, CDR1 is MNHEY and CDR2 is SVGAGI. V was pared by 6 bases and J by 3 bases, with 15 bases of the junction left unmatched. TEMRA cells were enriched by FACS, and CD4+ and CD8+ T cells were negatively isolated.

This clonotype originated in a human donor with multiple sclerosis. The specimen was CD8+ T cells from PBMCs. The V gene is TRBV6-5, the J gene TRBJ2-7; 9 positions match TRBD1. CDR3 amino acids: CASSYPRTGTGYYEQYF. The CDR3 DNA is TGTGCCAGCAGCTATCCGCGTACCGGGACAGGGTACTACGAGCAGTACTTC.